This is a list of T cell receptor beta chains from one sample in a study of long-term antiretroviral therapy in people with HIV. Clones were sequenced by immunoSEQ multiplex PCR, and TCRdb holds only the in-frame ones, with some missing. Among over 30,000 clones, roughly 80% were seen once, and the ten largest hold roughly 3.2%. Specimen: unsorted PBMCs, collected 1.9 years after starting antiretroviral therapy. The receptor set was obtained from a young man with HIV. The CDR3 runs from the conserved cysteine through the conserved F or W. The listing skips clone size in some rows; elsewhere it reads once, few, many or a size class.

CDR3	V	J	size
CASVRPGTGFSGYTF	TRBV19	TRBJ1-2	once
CATSREGYGYTF	TRBV15	TRBJ1-2	-
CASSFLYGAGDYEQYF	TRBV19	TRBJ2-7	-
CASSDMTGEGYNEQFF	TRBV25-1	TRBJ2-1	-
CAISEGTSGYSYNEQFF	TRBV10-3	TRBJ2-1	-
CASSRPGGKNTIYF	TRBV18	TRBJ1-3	-
CASSYGTGSSSGNTIYF	TRBV5-1	TRBJ1-3	-
CASSIAATGRTGELFF	TRBV19	TRBJ2-2	few
CASSVGQANEKLFF	TRBV9	TRBJ1-4	-
CASSRDRGGNQPQHF	TRBV28	TRBJ1-5	-
CASSSGGGYTF	TRBV5-1	TRBJ1-2	once